Shown below are 10 T cell receptor beta chains from a single sample sequenced in a study of blood T cell repertoires in COVID-19. Assay used: immunoSEQ multiplex PCR; TCRdb lists only in-frame clones, some missing. The sample contains some 180,000 clones, roughly 84% of which appear only once. The sample comprised peripheral blood. Every receptor here comes from a man between 65 and 85 years old with active or convalescent COVID-19.

The table lists this clone with a count of one. The chain combines TRBV6-2 or TRBV6-3 with TRBJ1-6, with 9 bases matching TRBD1. V was pared by 6 bases and J by 9 bases, with 9 bases of the junction left unmatched. The CDR3 sequence is 15 residues long. Looked up from germline, CDR1 is MNHEY and CDR2 is SVGEGT. The CDR3 DNA reads as TGTGCCAGCAGATACCGGGACAGGGTGTCTTCACCCCTCCACTTT. It translates to CASRYRDRVSSPLHF.

This rearrangement joins TRBV19 to TRBJ2-5; the match to TRBD1 covers 8 bases. Looked up from germline, CDR1 is LNHDA and CDR2 is SQIVND (reference sequence). The length of the CDR3 is 16 residues. The ends lost 5 bases at V and 5 bases at J; junction bases unmatched: 13. The CDR3, as DNA: TGTGCCAGTAGTCGGAGGACAGGGCTTAAGGGTGAGACCCAGTACTTC. It encodes CASSRRTGLKGETQYF.

V is TRBV12-3 or TRBV12-4 and J is TRBJ1-5; no reliable D call. V shed 2 bases and J shed 5 bases, with 7 bases lying between them. The CDR3 contains 13 residues. CDR3 in DNA: TGTGCCAGCAGTTTAACAGTCGATCAGCCCCAGCATTTT. It specifies CASSLTVDQPQHF.

The chain combines TRBV4-3 with TRBJ1-2; a weak D match, TRBD1 (5 bases). This CDR3 has 17 amino acids. V lost 0 bases and J lost 0, with 14 bases in between. CDR1 is LGHNA, CDR2 YSLEER, per germline. Written as DNA, the CDR3 is TGCGCCAGCAGCCAAGATCCTGGCGGGGGAGCTAACTATGGCTACACCTTC. It is translated as CASSQDPGGGANYGYTF.

This rearrangement joins TRBV29-1 to TRBJ1-4; 7 bases agree with TRBD1. Unmatched junction bases numbered 10, after V lost 8 bases and J lost 7 bases. This CDR3 is built from 13 residues. Germline lookup yields CDR1 SQVTM and CDR2 ANQGSEA. The CDR3 bases are TGCAGCTTCAAAGAGACAGGGTCTGAAAAACTGTTTTTT. Protein: CSFKETGSEKLFF.

V is TRBV2 and J is TRBJ2-7, with no clear D. Trimming removed 3 bases at V and 2 bases at J, with 11 bases between. The CDR3 spans 14 residues. Germline lookup yields CDR1 SNHLY and CDR2 FYNNEI. The CDR3 DNA sequence: TGTGCCAGCAGTGAGTCACAGCTGGCCTACGAGCAGTACTTC. This codes for CASSESQLAYEQYF.

This clone showed up just a few times. This chain connects TRBV10-3 to TRBJ1-1; D is undetermined. The CDR3 contains 11 residues. V was shortened by 8 bases and J by 1 base, with 5 bases between the two germline ends. The V gene's germline CDR1 is ENHRY and CDR2 SYGVKD. The CDR3 DNA reads as TGTGCCATCTCCAGGAACACTGAAGCTTTCTTT. Its protein is CAISRNTEAFF.

The rearrangement uses TRBV7-2 and TRBJ2-1; 9 bases map to TRBD1. The CDR3 sequence is 17 residues long. Germline V lookup: CDR1 SGHTA, CDR2 FQGNSA. The V segment lost 1 base and the J segment 6 bases; nucleotides outside the gene matches: 10. Here the CDR3 reads CASSLGLPGQGPNEQFF. DNA of the CDR3: TGTGCCAGCAGCTTAGGCCTCCCGGGACAGGGTCCCAATGAGCAGTTCTTC.

The chain combines TRBV7-2 with TRBJ2-5; D may be TRBD1 (6 bases). CDR3 length: 14 amino acids. Between the trimmed V and J ends, which lost 10 bases and 2 bases, there was a span of 17 bases. The germline gives CDR1 SGHTA, CDR2 FQGNSA. CDR3 loop: CATRPTGAQETQYF. Here the CDR3 DNA reads TGTGCCACCCGGCCGACAGGAGCTCAAGAGACCCAGTACTTC.

The rearrangement uses TRBV6-7 and TRBJ2-7, with TRBD1 matching over 11 bases. TRBV6-7 is classed as an ORF, of uncertain function. V lost 2 bases, J lost 2 bases, and 11 bases stayed unmatched. The CDR3 sequence is 18 residues long. CDR3 in DNA: TGTGCCAGCAGTTACCCACCCCACCGGGACAGGGGGACCTACGAGCAGTACTTC. It encodes CASSYPPHRDRGTYEQYF.